This T cell receptor beta chain is drawn from a study of cytotoxic CD8 clonotypes in ibrutinib-treated CLL. Here immunoSEQ multiplex PCR was the method, and the copy in TCRdb shows in-frame clones only, minus some. The repertoire holds approximately 13,000 clones, with around 68% as singletons. Study-wide findings and caveats: Patients had baseline clonality above age-matched healthy donors, and this clonality moved with circulating CD8+ T-cell counts. Increased clonality at ibrutinib response gave way to a return toward baseline at progression.

Remarks on this clone: Its antigen is currently unknown.

Germline CDR1 and CDR2: SEHNR and FQNEAQ (reference sequence). The CDR3 has 12 residues. Trimming removed 4 bases from V and 3 bases from J, with 6 bases in between. The chain recombines TRBV7-9 with TRBJ1-2; D not certain. This clonotype originated in a human donor with chronic lymphocytic leukemia. The material was PBMCs, obtained before ibrutinib treatment. This chain's CDR3 is CASSWADYGYTF. The CDR3 bases are TGTGCCAGCAGCTGGGCGGACTATGGCTACACCTTC.